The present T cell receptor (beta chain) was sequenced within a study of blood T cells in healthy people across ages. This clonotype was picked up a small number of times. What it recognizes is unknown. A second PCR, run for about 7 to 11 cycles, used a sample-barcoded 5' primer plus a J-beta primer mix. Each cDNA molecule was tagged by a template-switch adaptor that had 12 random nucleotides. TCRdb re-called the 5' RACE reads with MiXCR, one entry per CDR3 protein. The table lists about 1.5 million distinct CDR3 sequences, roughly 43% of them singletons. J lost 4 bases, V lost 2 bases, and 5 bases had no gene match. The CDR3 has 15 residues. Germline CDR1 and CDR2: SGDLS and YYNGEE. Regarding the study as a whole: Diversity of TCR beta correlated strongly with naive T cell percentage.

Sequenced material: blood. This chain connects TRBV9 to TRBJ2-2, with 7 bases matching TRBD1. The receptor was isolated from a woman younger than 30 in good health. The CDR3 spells CASSVRGGGTGELFF. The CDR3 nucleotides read TGTGCCAGCAGCGTGAGAGGGGGCGGCACCGGGGAGCTGTTTTTT.